A selection of T cell receptor beta chains follows, all from one sample in a study of early T cells in non-severe SARS-CoV-2 infection. One entry per CDR3 protein results from TCRdb running MiXCR on the 5' RACE reads. Among 23,000 or so distinct CDR3 sequences, nearly 5.5% were seen once, and the ten largest hold roughly 10%. The sample comprised whole blood. The origin of the receptors is an adult who was a healthcare worker with PCR-confirmed SARS-CoV-2 infection or an uninfected control (not recorded which). CDR3s include the opening cysteine and the closing phenylalanine or tryptophan. A D gene is named only where the DNA matches it firmly. For some rows the clone size is stated as once, few or many, or as a class when expanded; others skip it.

>TRBD1|TRBV6-2/TRBV6-3|TRBJ2-1|many
TGTGCCAGCAGCTTTTCCCCACAGGGGAACTACAATGAGCAGTTCTTC
CASSFSPQGNYNEQFF
>-|TRBV19|TRBJ2-5|-
TGTGCCAGTAGTACTCTGGTTCAAGAGACCCAGTACTTC
CASSTLVQETQYF
>TRBD2|TRBV4-2|TRBJ2-1|many
TGTGCCAGCAGCCAAGAGTCCCTAGCGGGAGGGATGGATGAGCAGTTCTTC
CASSQESLAGGMDEQFF
>-|TRBV6-1|TRBJ2-2|few
TGTGCCAGCAGTGCGAGGGGATCCCAGCGGACCGGGGAGCTGTTTTTT
CASSARGSQRTGELFF
>TRBD1|TRBV29-1|TRBJ1-2|-
TGCAGCACGGGACAGGGACGGAATGGCTACACCTTC
CSTGQGRNGYTF
>-|TRBV7-8|TRBJ2-3|-
TGTGCCAGCAGCTTCGGGGGAGATACGCAGTATTTT
CASSFGGDTQYF
>-|TRBV18|TRBJ1-4|many
TGTGCCAGCTCCTGGACGGGCATCTCTAATGAAAAACTGTTTTTT
CASSWTGISNEKLFF
>TRBD2|TRBV3-1|TRBJ2-1|-
TGTGCCAGCAGCCATTTCCTAGCGGGACCCCCCTACAATGAGCAGTTCTTC
CASSHFLAGPPYNEQFF
>TRBD1|TRBV7-7|TRBJ2-1|-
TGTGCTAGCAGCTTAGCAGGGGGCGGTGAGCAGTTCTTC
CASSLAGGGEQFF
>TRBD1|TRBV10-3|TRBJ2-2|many
TGTGCCATCAGTGAGTTGGTGGCAGGGGGAACCGGGGAGCTGTTTTTT
CAISELVAGGTGELFF
>-|TRBV7-9|TRBJ2-1|-
TGTGCCAGCAGCTTAGCGGGAGCCTACAATGAGCAGTTCTTC
CASSLAGAYNEQFF
>-|TRBV29-1|TRBJ2-1|many
TGCAGCGGTGGGCCCGGGGGTTCTCTGGACAATGAGCAGTTCTTC
CSGGPGGSLDNEQFF
>-|TRBV20-1|TRBJ2-2|many
TGCAGTGCTAGAGATTGGGCAGGACCGAACACCGGGGAGCTGTTTTTT
CSARDWAGPNTGELFF
>TRBD2|TRBV6-2/TRBV6-3|TRBJ2-1|many
TGTGCCAGCAAATATAGCGGGAGGGCCCTCTACAATGAGCAGTTCTTC
CASKYSGRALYNEQFF
>TRBD1|TRBV3-1|TRBJ2-7|many
TGTGCCAGCAGCCAAGGGACAGGGGCCTACGAGCAGTACTTC
CASSQGTGAYEQYF
>-|TRBV4-2|TRBJ1-2|many
TGTGCCAGCAGCCAAGAGTATGCGGGGGGCCGAAGGGGCTACACCTTC
CASSQEYAGGRRGYTF
>TRBD2|TRBV20-1|TRBJ2-7|few
TGCAGTGCTAAGCTAGCGGGAGTCCCCTACGAGCAGTACTTC
CSAKLAGVPYEQYF
>TRBD2|TRBV25-1|TRBJ2-1|medium-sized
TGTGCCAGCAGTGAATTGGGGACTAGCGGCCGCAATGAGCAGTTCTTC
CASSELGTSGRNEQFF
>-|TRBV7-9|TRBJ2-7|many
TGTGCCAGCAGCTTAGGACGGGGGAGCGAGCAGTACTTC
CASSLGRGSEQYF
>-|TRBV10-3|TRBJ1-1|few
TGTGCCATCAGTGAGTTGACAGGGAACACTGAAGCTTTCTTT
CAISELTGNTEAFF
>TRBD1|TRBV20-1|TRBJ1-6|many
TGCAGTGCGAGGACAGGGGGCCCTACATCCTATAATTCACCCCTCCATTTT
CSARTGGPTSYNSPLHF
>TRBD1|TRBV29-1|TRBJ2-3|many
TGCAGTACGACAGGGAGAACAGATACGCAGTATTTT
CSTTGRTDTQYF
>-|TRBV28|TRBJ2-5|-
TGTGCCAGCAGTTTAGAAGAGACCCAGTACTTC
CASSLEETQYF
>TRBD1|TRBV28|TRBJ1-3|medium-sized
TGTGCCAGCAGTTTATGGGACAGGGTGGATGCTGGAAACACCATATATTTT
CASSLWDRVDAGNTIYF
>-|TRBV7-2|TRBJ1-2|many
TGTGCCAGCAGCCATACAGGTACTAACTATGGCTACACCTTC
CASSHTGTNYGYTF
>-|TRBV15|TRBJ1-1|many
TGTGCCACCAGCAGAGATCAGGCGAACACTGAAGCTTTCTTT
CATSRDQANTEAFF
>-|TRBV4-2|TRBJ1-6|many
TGTGCCAGCAGCCAAGATCTAACCCGGGTAGCCACTTCACCCCTCCACTTT
CASSQDLTRVATSPLHF
>TRBD1|TRBV20-1|TRBJ1-1|few
TGCAGTGCAACTGACAGGGCGAACACTGAAGCTTTCTTT
CSATDRANTEAFF
>TRBD1|TRBV12-3/TRBV12-4|TRBJ1-5|many
TGTGCCAGCAGTTCCCGTCGTAATCCGGGACAGGGCCGGACTCAGCCCCAGCATTTT
CASSSRRNPGQGRTQPQHF
>-|TRBV24-1|TRBJ2-1|few
TGTGCCACCAGTGATCCTAAAGAGTGGAATGAGCAGTTCTTC
CATSDPKEWNEQFF
>TRBD1|TRBV10-3|TRBJ2-5|few
TGTGCCATCAGCTGGGGACAGGGAAAGACCCAGTACTTC
CAISWGQGKTQYF
>-|TRBV7-9|TRBJ2-3|many
TGTGCCAGCAGCTTAGCTGCAGGGTTAGATACGCAGTATTTT
CASSLAAGLDTQYF
>TRBD2|TRBV11-1|TRBJ2-1|many
TGTGCCAGCAGCTTAGCCCTAGCGGGAGCCCATGAGCAGTTCTTC
CASSLALAGAHEQFF
>TRBD1|TRBV14|TRBJ2-3|many
TGTGCCAGCAGCCAAGAACAGGGGGCAGATACGCAGTATTTT
CASSQEQGADTQYF
>-|TRBV7-9|TRBJ1-5|many
TGTGCCAGCAGCTTGGACAGTAATCAGCCCCAGCATTTT
CASSLDSNQPQHF
>TRBD2|TRBV7-9|TRBJ2-1|many
TGTGCCAGCAGCTTACGGGGCGGGAGCGGTAATGAGCAGTTCTTC
CASSLRGGSGNEQFF
>-|TRBV7-9|TRBJ2-2|many
TGTGCCAGCAGCTTCGTCCTCAGTTCCGGGGAGCTGTTTTTT
CASSFVLSSGELFF
>TRBD1|TRBV29-1|TRBJ2-2|-
TGCAGCGCCACTCAGGGGGCAAACACCGGGGAGCTGTTTTTT
CSATQGANTGELFF
>TRBD2|TRBV6-5|TRBJ2-2|medium-sized
TGTGCCAGCAGTTACTCGATATCACGAGCGGGAGCCCTCGGCGGGGAGCTGTTTTTT
CASSYSISRAGALGGELFF